This T cell receptor (beta chain) is drawn from a study of Graves' ophthalmopathy and Graves' hyperthyroidism. Whole-study findings and limits: Blood shared most expanded thyroid clonotypes above 0.001 frequency.

Germline values: CDR1 SEHNR, CDR2 FQNEAQ (reference sequence). The CDR3 length is 11 residues. Trimming removed 6 bases at V and 6 bases at J, with 5 bases between. The TCR beta CDR3 regions underwent amplification from RNA transcripts. Second-round multiplex PCR followed a first-round RT-PCR using HTBI primers. In TCRdb, the multiplex PCR reads were re-called with MiXCR into one record per CDR3 protein. The table includes around 470,000 distinct CDR3 sequences, around 14% detected once. This clonotype was seen ten or more times. Antigen: not known. The V call is TRBV7-9, the J call TRBJ2-2, with D uncertain. The sequence was obtained from a woman aged 25 to 39 with Graves' ophthalmopathy. Sequencing was performed on blood. In DNA, the CDR3 is TGTGCCAGCAGTGGAGCCGGGGAGCTGTTTTTT. Translation gives CASSGAGELFF.